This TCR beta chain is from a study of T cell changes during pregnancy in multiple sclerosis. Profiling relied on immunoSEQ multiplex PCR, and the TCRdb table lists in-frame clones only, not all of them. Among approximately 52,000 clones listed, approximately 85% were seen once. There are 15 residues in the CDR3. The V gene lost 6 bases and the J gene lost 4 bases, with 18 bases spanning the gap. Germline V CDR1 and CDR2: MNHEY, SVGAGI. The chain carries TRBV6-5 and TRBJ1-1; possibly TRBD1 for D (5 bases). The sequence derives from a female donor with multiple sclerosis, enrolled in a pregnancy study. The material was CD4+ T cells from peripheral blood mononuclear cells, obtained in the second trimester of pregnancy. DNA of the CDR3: TGTGCCAGCAGCCCTCCCTGGGACGGGGGCACTGAAGCTTTCTTT. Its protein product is CASSPPWDGGTEAFF.